This paragraph covers one T cell receptor beta chain sequence. Its antigen is not known. 60 Vbeta and 13 Jbeta primers were used in PCR. Measured with immunoSEQ multiplex PCR; TCRdb has only the in-frame clones, and not every one. The sample has approximately 190,000 clones, about nine tenths seen once. These data are taken from a study of cytomegalovirus exposure and HLA in healthy donors. Findings of the study overall: After further analysis at a later stage, 15,000 to 20,000 TCR beta sequences were associated with HLA alleles at 0.05 false discovery rate. As a later analysis revealed, most CMV-associated TCR beta chains appeared HLA-restricted.

Germline V gene data show CDR1 as SQVTM and CDR2 as ANQGSEA. The ends lost 7 bases at V and 3 bases at J; junction bases unmatched: 6. There are 13 residues in the CDR3. This clonotype originated in a man aged 25-45 years in good health and CMV-seronegative. The chain joins TRBV29-1 to TRBJ2-7; TRBD1 aligns across 10 bases. Material: PBMCs. The DNA for the CDR3 is TGCAGCGCCCGGGGGACAGGGGACTACGAGCAGTACTTC. This sequence encodes CSARGTGDYEQYF.